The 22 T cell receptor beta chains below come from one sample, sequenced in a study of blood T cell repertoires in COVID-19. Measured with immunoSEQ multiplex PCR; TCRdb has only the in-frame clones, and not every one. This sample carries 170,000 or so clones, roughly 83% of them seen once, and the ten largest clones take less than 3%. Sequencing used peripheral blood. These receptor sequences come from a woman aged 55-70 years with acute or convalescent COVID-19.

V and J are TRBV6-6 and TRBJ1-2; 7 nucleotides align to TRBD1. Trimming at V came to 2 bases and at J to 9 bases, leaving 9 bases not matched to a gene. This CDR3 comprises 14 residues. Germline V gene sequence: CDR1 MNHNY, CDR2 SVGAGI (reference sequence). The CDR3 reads CASSYPLEQGRYTF. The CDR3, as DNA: TGTGCCAGCAGTTACCCCCTCGAACAGGGGCGCTACACCTTC.

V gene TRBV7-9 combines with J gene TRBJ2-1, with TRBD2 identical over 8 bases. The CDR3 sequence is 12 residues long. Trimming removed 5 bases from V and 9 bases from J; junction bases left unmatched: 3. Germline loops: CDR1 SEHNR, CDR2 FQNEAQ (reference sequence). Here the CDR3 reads CASSRTSGEQFF. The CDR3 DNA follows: TGTGCCAGCAGCCGTACTAGCGGTGAGCAGTTCTTC.

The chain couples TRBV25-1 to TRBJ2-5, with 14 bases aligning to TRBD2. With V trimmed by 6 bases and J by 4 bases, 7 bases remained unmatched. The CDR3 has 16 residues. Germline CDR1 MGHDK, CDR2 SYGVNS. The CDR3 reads CASSPGTSGGRETQYF. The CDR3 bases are TGTGCCAGCAGCCCAGGGACTAGCGGGGGACGAGAGACCCAGTACTTC.

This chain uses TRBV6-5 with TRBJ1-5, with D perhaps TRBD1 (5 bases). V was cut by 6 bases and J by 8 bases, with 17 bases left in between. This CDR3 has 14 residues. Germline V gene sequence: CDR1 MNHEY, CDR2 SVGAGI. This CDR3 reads CASSLDGGLKPQHF. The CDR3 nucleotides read TGTGCCAGCAGCCTCGACGGGGGGTTGAAGCCCCAGCATTTT.

The CDR3 protein is CASPGQTLNYGYTF. DNA of the CDR3: TGTGCCAGCCCGGGACAGACCTTAAACTATGGCTACACCTTC. This sequence joins TRBV2 and TRBJ1-2; TRBD1 matches at 7 bases. The V and J ends lost 8 bases and 2 bases, in that order; junction bases with no gene match: 8. The CDR3 loop spans 14 amino acids. Looked up from germline, CDR1 is SNHLY and CDR2 is FYNNEI.

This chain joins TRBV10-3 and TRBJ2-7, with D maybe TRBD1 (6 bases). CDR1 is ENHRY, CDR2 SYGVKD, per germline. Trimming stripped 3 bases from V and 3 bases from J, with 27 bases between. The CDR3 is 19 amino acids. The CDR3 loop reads CAISEHSWTQLGGIYEQYF. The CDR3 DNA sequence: TGTGCCATCAGTGAACACTCGTGGACCCAGTTAGGGGGTATCTACGAGCAGTACTTC.

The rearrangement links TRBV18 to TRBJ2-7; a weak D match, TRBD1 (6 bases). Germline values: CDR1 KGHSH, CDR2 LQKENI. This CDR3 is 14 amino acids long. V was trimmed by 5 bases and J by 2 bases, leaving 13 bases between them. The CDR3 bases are TGTGCCAGCTCAGGGCCGGGACACCCCTACGAGCAGTACTTC. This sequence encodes CASSGPGHPYEQYF.

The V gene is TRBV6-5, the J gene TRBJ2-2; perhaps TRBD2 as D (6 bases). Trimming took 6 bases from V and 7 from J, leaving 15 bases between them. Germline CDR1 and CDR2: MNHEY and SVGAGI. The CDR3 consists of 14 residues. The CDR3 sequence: CASREGLTNGELFF. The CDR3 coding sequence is TGTGCCAGCAGGGAGGGCTTAACTAACGGGGAGCTGTTTTTT.

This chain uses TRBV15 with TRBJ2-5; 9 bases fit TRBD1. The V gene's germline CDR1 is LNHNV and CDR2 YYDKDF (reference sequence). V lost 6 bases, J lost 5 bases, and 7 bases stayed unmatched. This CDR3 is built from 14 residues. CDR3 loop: CATSPGQGSETQYF. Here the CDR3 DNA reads TGTGCCACCAGTCCGGGACAGGGTAGCGAGACCCAGTACTTC. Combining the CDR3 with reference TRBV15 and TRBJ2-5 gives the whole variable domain DAMVIQNPRYQVTQFGKPVTLSCSQTLNHNVMYWYQQKSSQAPKLLFHYYDKDFNNEADTPDNFQSRRPNTSFCFLDIRSPGLGDTAMYLCATSPGQGSETQYFGPGTRLLVL.

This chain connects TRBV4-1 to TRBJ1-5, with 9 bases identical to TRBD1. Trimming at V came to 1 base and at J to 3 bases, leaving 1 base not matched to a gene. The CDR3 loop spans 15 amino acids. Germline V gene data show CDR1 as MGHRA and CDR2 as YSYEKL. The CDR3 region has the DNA TGCGCCAGCAGCCAAGGGGACAGGGACAATCAGCCCCAGCATTTT. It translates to CASSQGDRDNQPQHF.

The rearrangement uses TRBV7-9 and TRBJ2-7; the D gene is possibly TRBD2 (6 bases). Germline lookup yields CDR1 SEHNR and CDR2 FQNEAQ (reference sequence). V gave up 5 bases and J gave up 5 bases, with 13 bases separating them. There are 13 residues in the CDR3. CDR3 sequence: CASSVYGGDEQYF. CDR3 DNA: TGTGCCAGCAGCGTTTACGGGGGAGACGAGCAGTACTTC.

The CDR3 reads CASSSNDRPQGYTF. CDR3 sequence (DNA): TGTGCCAGCAGCTCAAACGACAGGCCTCAGGGCTACACCTTC. The chain employs TRBV7-9 and TRBJ1-2; a possible D gene is TRBD1 (6 bases). Germline V gives CDR1 SEHNR, CDR2 FQNEAQ (reference sequence). The CDR3 loop spans 14 amino acids. Trimming pared 4 bases from V and 8 bases from J, leaving 17 bases between. The variable domain in full, completed from reference TRBV7-9 and TRBJ1-2, reads DTGVSQNPRHKITKRGQNVTFRCDPISEHNRLYWYRQTLGQGPEFLTYFQNEAQLEKSRLLSDRFSAERPKGSFSTLEIQRTEQGDSAMYLCASSSNDRPQGYTFGSGTRLTVV.

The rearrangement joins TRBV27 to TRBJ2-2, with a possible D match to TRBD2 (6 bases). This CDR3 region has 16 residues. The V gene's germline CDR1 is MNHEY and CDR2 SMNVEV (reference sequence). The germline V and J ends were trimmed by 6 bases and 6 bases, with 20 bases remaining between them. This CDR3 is CASRNPEGGRAGELFF. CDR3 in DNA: TGTGCCAGCAGAAATCCGGAGGGAGGAAGAGCCGGGGAGCTGTTTTTT.

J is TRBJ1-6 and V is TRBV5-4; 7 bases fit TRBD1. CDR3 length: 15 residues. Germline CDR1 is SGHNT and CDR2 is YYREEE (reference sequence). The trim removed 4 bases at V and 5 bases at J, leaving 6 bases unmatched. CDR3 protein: CASSPTGLDNSPLHF. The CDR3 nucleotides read TGTGCCAGCAGCCCGACAGGGTTGGATAATTCACCCCTCCACTTT.

CDR3 coding DNA: TGTGCCAGCAGCCCATCCGGACAGGCGGGAGAAAAACTGTTTTTT. Its protein product is CASSPSGQAGEKLFF. The chain uses TRBV7-2 and TRBJ1-4; 7 bases map to TRBD1. CDR1 and CDR2 (germline): SGHTA, FQGNSA. J lost 8 bases, V lost 5 bases, and 11 bases had no gene match. The length of the CDR3 is 15 residues.

CDR3 DNA sequence: TGCGCCAGCAGCCAAGCCTCGATGACAGGGAAAACTGAAGCTTTCTTT. Translated, it gives CASSQASMTGKTEAFF. This sequence joins TRBV4-1 and TRBJ1-1; 7 bases line up with TRBD1. The ends lost 1 base at V and 5 bases at J; junction bases unmatched: 10. The CDR3 consists of 16 residues. The germline gives CDR1 MGHRA, CDR2 YSYEKL.

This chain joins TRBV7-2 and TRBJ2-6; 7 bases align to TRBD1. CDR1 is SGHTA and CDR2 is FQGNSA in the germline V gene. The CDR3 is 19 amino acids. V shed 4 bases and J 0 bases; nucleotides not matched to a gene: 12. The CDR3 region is CASSSKLGQLDSGANVLTF. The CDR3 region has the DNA TGTGCCAGCAGCTCAAAGCTGGGACAGCTAGACTCTGGGGCCAACGTCCTGACTTTC.

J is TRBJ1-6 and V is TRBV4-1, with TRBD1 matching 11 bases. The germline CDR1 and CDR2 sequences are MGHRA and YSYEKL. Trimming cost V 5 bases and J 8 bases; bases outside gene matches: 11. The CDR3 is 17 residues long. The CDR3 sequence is CASSGTGGGCRDSPLHF. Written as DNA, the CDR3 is TGCGCCAGCAGCGGGACAGGGGGGGGGTGTAGGGATTCACCCCTCCACTTT.

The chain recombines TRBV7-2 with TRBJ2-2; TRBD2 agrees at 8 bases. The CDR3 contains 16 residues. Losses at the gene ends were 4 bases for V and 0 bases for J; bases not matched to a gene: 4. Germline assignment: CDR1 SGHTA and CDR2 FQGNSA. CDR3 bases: TGTGCCAGCAGCTCCTCAGCGGGGGCGAACACCGGGGAGCTGTTTTTT. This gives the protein CASSSSAGANTGELFF.

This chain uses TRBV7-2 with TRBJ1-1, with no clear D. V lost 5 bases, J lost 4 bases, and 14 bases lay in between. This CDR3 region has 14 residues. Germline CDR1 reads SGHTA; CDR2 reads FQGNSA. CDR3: CASSPDPRSTEAFF. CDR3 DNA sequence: TGTGCCAGCAGCCCTGACCCGAGGAGCACTGAAGCTTTCTTT.

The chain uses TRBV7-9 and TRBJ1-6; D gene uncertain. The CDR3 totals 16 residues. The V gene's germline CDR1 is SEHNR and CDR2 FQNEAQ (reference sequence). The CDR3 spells CASSGASSSYNSPLHF. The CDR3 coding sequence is TGTGCTTCATCAGGCGCTTCGAGCTCCTATAATTCACCCCTCCACTTT.

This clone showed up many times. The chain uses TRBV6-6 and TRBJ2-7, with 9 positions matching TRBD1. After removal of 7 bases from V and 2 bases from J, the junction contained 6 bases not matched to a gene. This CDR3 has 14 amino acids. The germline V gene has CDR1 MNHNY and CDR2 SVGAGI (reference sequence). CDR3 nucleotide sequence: TGTGCCAGCAACCGCGGGACAGGGACCTACGAGCAGTACTTC. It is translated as CASNRGTGTYEQYF.